This record looks at one T cell receptor beta chain sequence and its context. Antigen specificity is unknown. The data were obtained in a study of T cell responses to AZD1222 COVID-19 vaccine. Background on the study: Second-dose recipients at about 4 or about 12 weeks were treated as one pooled group. Study results and limitations: The span of vaccine-associated CD4 TCRs extended across spike, with dominance at 160-218 and 743-854. The study identified only six AZD1222 recipients as seropositive at baseline. White British people made up most donors, females outnumbered males, and clonal diversity was possibly underestimated.

Repertoires were generated with immunoSEQ multiplex PCR, while TCRdb's copy carries only in-frame clones and drops some. The repertoire consists of about 120,000 clones, with roughly 90% occurring once and the leading ten covering about 1.1%. This sequence originates from an adult in good health. Specimen: peripheral blood, collected on day 0 of AZD1222 vaccination.

This CDR3 is CASSRTSGRALGEQYF. The CDR3 DNA follows: TGTGCCAGCTCACGTACTAGCGGGAGGGCCCTGGGGGAGCAGTACTTC. The chain employs TRBV18 and TRBJ2-7, with 13 bases fitting TRBD2. CDR1 and CDR2 (germline): KGHSH, LQKENI. The V segment lost 4 bases and the J segment 7 bases; nucleotides outside the gene matches: 10. This CDR3 region has 16 residues.